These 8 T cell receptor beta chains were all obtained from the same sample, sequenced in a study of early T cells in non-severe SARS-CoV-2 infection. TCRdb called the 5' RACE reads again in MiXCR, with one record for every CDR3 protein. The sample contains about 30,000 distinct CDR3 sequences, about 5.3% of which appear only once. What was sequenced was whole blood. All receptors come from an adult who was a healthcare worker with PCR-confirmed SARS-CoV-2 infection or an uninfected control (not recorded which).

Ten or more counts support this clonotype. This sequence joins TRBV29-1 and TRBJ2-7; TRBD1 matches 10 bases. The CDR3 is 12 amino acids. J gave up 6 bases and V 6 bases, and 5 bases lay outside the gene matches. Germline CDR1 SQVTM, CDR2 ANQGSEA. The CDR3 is CSVGDRGGEQYF. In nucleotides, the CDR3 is TGCAGCGTCGGGGACAGGGGAGGCGAGCAGTACTTC.

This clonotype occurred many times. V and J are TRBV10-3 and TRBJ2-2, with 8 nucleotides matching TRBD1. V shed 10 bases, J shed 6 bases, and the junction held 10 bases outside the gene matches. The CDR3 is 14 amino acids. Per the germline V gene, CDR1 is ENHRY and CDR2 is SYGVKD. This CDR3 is CATGDRIFSGELFF. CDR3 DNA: TGTGCCACCGGGGACAGGATTTTCTCCGGGGAGCTGTTTTTT.

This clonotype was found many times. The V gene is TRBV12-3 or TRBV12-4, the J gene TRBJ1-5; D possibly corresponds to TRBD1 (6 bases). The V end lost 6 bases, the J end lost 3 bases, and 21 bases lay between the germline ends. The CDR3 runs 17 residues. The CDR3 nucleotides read TGTGCCAGCAGCCCCCGCCAGGGGCATGATATCAATCAGCCCCAGCATTTT. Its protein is CASSPRQGHDINQPQHF.

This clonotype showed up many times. CDR3: CSARIPTTGNTIYF. The CDR3, as DNA: TGCAGTGCTAGAATCCCAACCACTGGAAACACCATATATTTT. The gene calls are TRBV20-1 and TRBJ1-3; D is uncertain. V was trimmed by 2 bases and J by 2 bases, leaving 10 bases between them. CDR3 length: 14 residues. Germline values: CDR1 DFQATT, CDR2 SNEGSKA (reference sequence).

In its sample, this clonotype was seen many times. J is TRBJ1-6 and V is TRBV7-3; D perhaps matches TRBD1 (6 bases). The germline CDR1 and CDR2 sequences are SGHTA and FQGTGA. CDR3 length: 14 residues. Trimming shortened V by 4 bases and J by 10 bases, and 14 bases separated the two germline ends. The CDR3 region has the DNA TGTGCCAGCAGCTCGACAGGATCCAGGTCACCCCTCCACTTT. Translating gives CASSSTGSRSPLHF.

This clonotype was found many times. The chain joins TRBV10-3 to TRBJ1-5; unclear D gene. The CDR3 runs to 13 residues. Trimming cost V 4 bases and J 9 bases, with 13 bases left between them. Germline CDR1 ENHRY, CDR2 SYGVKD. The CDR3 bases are TGTGCCATCAGTGTAGACGGCATGAGGCCCCAGCATTTT. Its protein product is CAISVDGMRPQHF.

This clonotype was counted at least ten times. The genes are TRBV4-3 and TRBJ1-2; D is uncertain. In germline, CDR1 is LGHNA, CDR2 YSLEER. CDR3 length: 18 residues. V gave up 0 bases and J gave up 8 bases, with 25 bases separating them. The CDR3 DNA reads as TGCGCCAGCAGCCAAGAGTATAGAACACTCCCCACTGGCAGGGGCTACACCTTC. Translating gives CASSQEYRTLPTGRGYTF.

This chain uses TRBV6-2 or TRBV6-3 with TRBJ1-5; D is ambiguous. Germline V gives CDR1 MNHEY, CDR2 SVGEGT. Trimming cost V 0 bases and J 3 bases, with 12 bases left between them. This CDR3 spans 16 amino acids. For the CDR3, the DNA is TGTGCCAGCAGTTACTCGAGGAGGTCACCCAATCAGCCCCAGCATTTT. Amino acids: CASSYSRRSPNQPQHF.